This T cell receptor beta chain was identified during a study of CD8+ T cells in alopecia areata. General study findings and limits: It was observed that many expanded lesional clones persisted in scalp and blood during tofacitinib.

Turning to this clone: The antigen is undetermined.

The treatment here: oral pan-JAK inhibitor, 5-10 mg twice daily. cDNA prepared by RNA extraction and subsequent reverse transcription served as the template for sequencing. Measured with immunoSEQ multiplex PCR; TCRdb has only the in-frame clones, and not every one. This sample has about 250,000 clones; about three fifths occur once, and the top ten carry around 0.92%. V was trimmed by 0 bases and J by 1 base, leaving 13 bases between them. The CDR3 length is 16 residues. CDR1 and CDR2 from the germline V gene are SGHRS and YFSETQ. The gene calls are TRBV5-1 and TRBJ2-5, with D hard to call. The input for sequencing was CD4+ T cells sorted from blood, taken at approximately week 52, from a patient treated with tofacitinib. The source of this sequence is a human donor with alopecia areata. The CDR3 DNA reads TGCGCCAGCAGCTTGGTCGGGCAGGCTCCCCAAGAGACCCAGTACTTC. It translates to CASSLVGQAPQETQYF.